This TCR beta chain was sequenced in a study of cytotoxic CD8 clonotypes in ibrutinib-treated CLL. Regarding the study as a whole: Public clonotypes showed up rarely, and on treatment they shrank or held steady. Clonality increased at ibrutinib response and stayed stable in sustained remission. At progression, however, it fell back toward baseline. Collection times varied between progressing and sustained-remission patients.

This CDR3 comprises 14 residues. Trimming removed 3 bases from V and 4 bases from J, with 10 bases in between. Germline CDR1 MNHEY, CDR2 SMNVEV (reference sequence). Note on this clone: Its target is unknown.

Generated by immunoSEQ multiplex PCR, the TCRdb table keeps only in-frame clones and is missing some. The data hold roughly 220,000 clones, with just under 80% observed a single time. The TCR comes from a human donor with chronic lymphocytic leukemia. This sample comprised PBMCs, obtained after 12 months of ibrutinib treatment. V gene TRBV27 combines with J gene TRBJ1-5; a possible D gene is TRBD1 (6 bases). The CDR3 loop reads CASSLQGQNQPQHF. The DNA of the CDR3 is TGTGCCAGCAGTTTGCAGGGGCAAAATCAGCCCCAGCATTTT.